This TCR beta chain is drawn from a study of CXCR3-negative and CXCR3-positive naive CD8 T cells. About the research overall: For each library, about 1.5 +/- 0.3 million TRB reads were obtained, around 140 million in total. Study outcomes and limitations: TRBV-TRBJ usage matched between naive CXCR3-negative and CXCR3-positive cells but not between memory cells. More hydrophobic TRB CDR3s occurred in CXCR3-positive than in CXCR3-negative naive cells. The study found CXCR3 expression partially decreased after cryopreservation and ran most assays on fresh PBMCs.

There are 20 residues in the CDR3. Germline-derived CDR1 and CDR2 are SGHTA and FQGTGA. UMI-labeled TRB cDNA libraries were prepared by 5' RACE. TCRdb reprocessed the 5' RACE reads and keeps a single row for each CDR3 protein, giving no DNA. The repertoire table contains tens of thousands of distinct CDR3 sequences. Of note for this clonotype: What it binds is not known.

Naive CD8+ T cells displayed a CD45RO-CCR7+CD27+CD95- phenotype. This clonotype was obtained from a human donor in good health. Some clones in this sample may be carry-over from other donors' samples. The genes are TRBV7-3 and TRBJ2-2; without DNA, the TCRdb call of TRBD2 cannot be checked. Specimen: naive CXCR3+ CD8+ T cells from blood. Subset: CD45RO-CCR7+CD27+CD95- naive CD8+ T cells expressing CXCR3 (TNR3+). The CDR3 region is CASSLTPLAGGPANTGELFF.